The 10 T cell receptor beta chains in this list originate from one sample, sequenced in a study of blood T cell repertoires in COVID-19. Profiled with immunoSEQ multiplex PCR; TCRdb holds only in-frame clones, not every one. The table records around 100,000 clones, roughly 84% of them present only once. Sequenced sample: peripheral blood. These receptors were taken from a man younger than 40 in a cohort sampled during active COVID-19.

The gene calls are TRBV5-1 and TRBJ2-7; D gene unclear. CDR3 size: 14 residues. Germline lookup yields CDR1 SGHRS and CDR2 YFSETQ. The V end lost 0 bases, the J end lost 3 bases, and 10 bases lay between the germline ends. CDR3 protein: CASSLESVNYEQYF. The CDR3 region has the DNA TGCGCCAGCAGCTTGGAATCGGTTAACTACGAGCAGTACTTC.

The chain uses TRBV7-2 and TRBJ2-7, with TRBD1 matching 9 bases. The CDR3 contains 17 residues. Germline values: CDR1 SGHTA, CDR2 FQGNSA. J gave up 1 base and V 1 base, and 8 bases lay outside the gene matches. The CDR3 nucleotides are TGTGCCAGCAGCTTAGTTTGGGGGGGACAGGGTTCCTACGAGCAGTACTTC. Protein product: CASSLVWGGQGSYEQYF.

The chain has TRBV4-1 and TRBJ2-7; no clear D gene. Trimming took off 0 bases at V and 9 bases at J, with 15 bases between the two ends. The CDR3 length is 14 residues. Germline CDR1 is MGHRA and CDR2 is YSYEKL. The CDR3: CASSQEWWSQGQYF. The CDR3 DNA sequence: TGCGCCAGCAGCCAAGAGTGGTGGAGCCAAGGGCAGTACTTC.

The CDR3 spells CASSGGTVTSPLHF. DNA for the CDR3: TGTGCCAGCAGTGGAGGGACAGTGACTTCACCCCTCCACTTT. This chain connects TRBV2 to TRBJ1-6; 7 nucleotides agree with TRBD1. After removal of 4 bases from V and 9 bases from J, the junction contained 6 bases not matched to a gene. The CDR3 is made up of 14 amino acids. Germline V gene lookup returns CDR1 SNHLY and CDR2 FYNNEI.

This chain connects TRBV5-1 to TRBJ1-2, with 9 bases that match TRBD1. J lost 6 bases, V lost 0 bases, and 3 bases had no gene match. The CDR3 contains 14 residues. Germline V gene lookup returns CDR1 SGHRS and CDR2 YFSETQ. The CDR3 region is CASSLVGDRDGYTF. CDR3 coding DNA: TGCGCCAGCAGCTTGGTGGGGGACAGGGATGGCTACACCTTC.

V is TRBV28 and J is TRBJ1-5; 9 nucleotides line up with TRBD1. Germline values: CDR1 MDHEN, CDR2 SYDVKM. J was trimmed by 2 bases and V by 9 bases; bases with no gene match: 5. This CDR3 contains 14 residues. CDR3 nucleotides: TGTGCCAGGTGCCGGGACAGGGGCAATCAGCCCCAGCATTTT. Translating gives CARCRDRGNQPQHF.

The chain uses TRBV18 and TRBJ1-1, with a tentative D call TRBD1 (5 bases). In germline, CDR1 is KGHSH, CDR2 LQKENI. V lost 1 base and J 4 bases, leaving 19 bases between the germline ends. The CDR3 contains 17 residues. In DNA form, the CDR3 reads TGTGCCAGCTCACCACAGGGTGGTACGGGAGGGGTCACTGAAGCTTTCTTT. Its translation is CASSPQGGTGGVTEAFF.

V is TRBV11-2 and J is TRBJ2-1; TRBD2 might be the D (6 bases). The V gene's germline CDR1 is SGHAT and CDR2 FQNNGV. V was pared by 1 base and J by 5 bases, with 12 bases between. This CDR3 region has 15 residues. CDR3 in amino acids: CASSLGVTRDNEQFF. As DNA, the CDR3 is TGTGCCAGCAGCTTAGGGGTGACTAGGGACAATGAGCAGTTCTTC.

The CDR3 region has the DNA TGTGCCAGCAGTTTGCTAGGCAGGGGGCTCGGCACTGAAGCTTTCTTT. Its translation: CASSLLGRGLGTEAFF. The chain is built from TRBV7-2 and TRBJ1-1, with 8 bases matching TRBD1. V shed 6 bases, J shed 4 bases, and the junction held 13 bases outside the gene matches. Per germline, CDR1 SGHTA and CDR2 FQGNSA. CDR3 length: 16 amino acids.

The rearrangement uses TRBV5-6 and TRBJ2-1, with D maybe TRBD1 (5 bases). Trimming cost V 4 bases and J 1 base, with 12 bases left between them. CDR1 and CDR2 (germline): SGHDT, YYEEEE. The CDR3 has 15 amino acids. The CDR3 DNA reads as TGTGCCAGCAGCGCCCAGGGTAGGTCCTACAATGAGCAGTTCTTC. The encoded protein is CASSAQGRSYNEQFF. The full variable domain, completed using reference TRBV5-6 and TRBJ2-1, is DAGVTQSPTHLIKTRGQQVTLRCSPKSGHDTVSWYQQALGQGPQFIFQYYEEEERQRGNFPDRFSGHQFPNYSSELNVNALLLGDSALYLCASSAQGRSYNEQFFGPGTRLTVL.